What follows are 26 T cell receptor beta chains derived from one specimen sequenced in a study of blood T cell repertoires in COVID-19. Produced via immunoSEQ multiplex PCR; TCRdb's table is partial and in-frame only. The sample consists of approximately 670,000 clones, approximately 90% of them appearing once. Sequencing was done on a sample of peripheral blood. The receptor set was obtained from a young woman with acute or convalescent COVID-19.

This CDR3 is CASSGRFAEAFF. CDR3 nucleotides: TGTGCCAGCAGCGGGAGGTTCGCTGAAGCTTTCTTT. This chain uses TRBV14 with TRBJ1-1; no clear D. This CDR3 contains 12 residues. In germline, CDR1 is SGHDN, CDR2 FVKESK. Trimming cost V 5 bases and J 6 bases, with 10 bases left between them.

The V gene is TRBV19, the J gene TRBJ2-3; 8 nucleotides agree with TRBD1. The CDR3 consists of 18 residues. CDR1 is LNHDA and CDR2 is SQIVND in the germline V gene (reference sequence). The ends lost 3 bases at V and 4 bases at J; junction bases unmatched: 15. The CDR3 protein is CASSIYGQGAIRPDTQYF. The CDR3 DNA is TGTGCCAGTAGTATTTATGGGCAGGGGGCGATAAGACCAGATACGCAGTATTTT.

The gene calls are TRBV19 and TRBJ2-1; D might be TRBD2 (5 bases). This CDR3 is built from 13 residues. Trimming pared 5 bases from V and 5 bases from J, leaving 10 bases between. CDR1 is LNHDA, CDR2 SQIVND, per germline (reference sequence). The CDR3 DNA reads as TGTGCCAGTAGTCGAGGGCAGAACAATGAGCAGTTCTTC. The encoded protein is CASSRGQNNEQFF.

V is TRBV5-1 and J is TRBJ2-7, with D possibly matching TRBD1 (7 bases). From germline, CDR1 is SGHRS and CDR2 YFSETQ. The germline V and J ends were trimmed by 0 bases and 5 bases, with 15 bases remaining between them. CDR3 length: 15 residues. CDR3 protein: CASSLVGRGENEQYF. CDR3 coding DNA: TGCGCCAGCAGCTTGGTAGGCAGGGGGGAGAACGAGCAGTACTTC. The complete variable domain, with remaining parts taken from reference TRBV5-1 and TRBJ2-7, reads KAGVTQTPRYLIKTRGQQVTLSCSPISGHRSVSWYQQTPGQGLQFLFEYFSETQRNKGNFPGRFSGRQFSNSRSEMNVSTLELGDSALYLCASSLVGRGENEQYFGPGTRLTVT.

This chain joins TRBV11-2 and TRBJ1-2; 7 nucleotides match TRBD1. V shed 3 bases and J 0 bases; nucleotides not matched to a gene: 13. The CDR3 is 18 residues long. Germline CDR1 reads SGHAT; CDR2 reads FQNNGV. CDR3 loop: CASSFGSRQGKANYGYTF. The CDR3 coding sequence is TGTGCCAGCAGCTTTGGGTCCCGACAGGGAAAAGCTAACTATGGCTACACCTTC.

The chain uses TRBV7-2 and TRBJ1-1; maybe TRBD1 (6 bases). Germline values: CDR1 SGHTA, CDR2 FQGNSA. This CDR3 comprises 14 residues. V was shortened by 1 base and J by 8 bases, with 14 bases between the two germline ends. CDR3 protein: CASSLGTTGFEAFF. CDR3 DNA sequence: TGTGCCAGCAGCTTAGGGACAACAGGGTTCGAAGCTTTCTTT.

This rearrangement joins TRBV9 to TRBJ2-3, with 7 bases fitting TRBD2. Germline V gene data show CDR1 as SGDLS and CDR2 as YYNGEE. Losses at the gene ends were 0 bases for V and 4 bases for J; bases not matched to a gene: 5. This CDR3 contains 15 residues. CDR3 sequence: CASSVEAGPPDTQYF. The CDR3 DNA follows: TGTGCCAGCAGCGTAGAAGCGGGGCCCCCAGATACGCAGTATTTT.

As for this clone: The sample contains more than one DNA sequence encoding this CDR3. The genes are TRBV11-2 and TRBJ2-3; D not resolved. V was pared by 1 base and J by 5 bases, with 4 bases between. Germline assignment: CDR1 SGHAT and CDR2 FQNNGV. The CDR3 contains 12 residues. The CDR3 DNA reads TGTGCCAGCAGCTTAGCGGGAGATACGCAGTATTTT. As protein: CASSLAGDTQYF.

The rearrangement joins TRBV2 to TRBJ1-5; possibly TRBD1 for D (5 bases). The V end was cut by 4 bases, the J end by 5 bases, with 24 bases between. The CDR3 is made up of 18 amino acids. Germline assignment: CDR1 SNHLY and CDR2 FYNNEI. The CDR3 DNA reads TGTGCCAGCAGTGGTCGATCAAGCTGGGGCCAAAAGGATCAGCCCCAGCATTTT. Translation gives CASSGRSSWGQKDQPQHF.

CDR3 protein: CASSPSGNYEQYF. The DNA of the CDR3 is TGTGCCAGCAGTCCTAGCGGGAACTACGAGCAGTACTTC. The gene calls are TRBV7-9 and TRBJ2-7; 9 positions match TRBD2. J gave up 3 bases and V 6 bases, and 3 bases lay outside the gene matches. Germline V gene sequence: CDR1 SEHNR, CDR2 FQNEAQ (reference sequence). The CDR3 has 13 amino acids.

The chain links TRBV6-5 to TRBJ1-3; TRBD1 is a possible D gene (6 bases). Deletions cut 6 bases from V and 0 bases from J, with 12 bases between. The germline CDR1 and CDR2 sequences are MNHEY and SVGAGI. This CDR3 region has 15 residues. CDR3 in DNA: TGTGCCAGCAGAGAGGGGGTTATCTCTGGAAACACCATATATTTT. This encodes CASREGVISGNTIYF.

Only one count was recorded for this clone. V gene TRBV10-3 combines with J gene TRBJ1-2, with D possibly being TRBD1 (6 bases). Trimming took 3 bases from V and 2 from J, leaving 13 bases between them. The CDR3 contains 15 residues. Per germline, CDR1 ENHRY and CDR2 SYGVKD. The CDR3 loop reads CAISENRVPNYGYTF. The DNA of the CDR3 is TGTGCCATCAGTGAAAACAGGGTTCCAAACTATGGCTACACCTTC.

This clone appeared a single time. This specimen includes other DNA sequences encoding the same CDR3. The chain recombines TRBV24-1 with TRBJ1-1, with D tentatively TRBD1 (6 bases). CDR1 and CDR2 from the germline V gene are KGHDR and SFDVKD. This CDR3 has 13 amino acids. V was trimmed by 9 bases and J by 4 bases, leaving 14 bases between them. The CDR3 nucleotides read TGTGCCACCTCGACAGGAGTTGGCACTGAAGCTTTCTTT. Its translation is CATSTGVGTEAFF.

V usage is TRBV3-1 (or the pseudogene TRBV3-2) and J usage is TRBJ2-3; 10 positions agree with TRBD1. The V gene's germline CDR1 is LGHDT and CDR2 YNNKEL (reference sequence). CDR3 length equals 16 residues. The junction had 5 bases not matched to a gene; V was cut back by 2 bases and J by 3 bases. The CDR3 region has the DNA TGTGCCAGCAGCCAACGACAGGGGGCGCATACAGATACGCAGTATTTT. Translated, it gives CASSQRQGAHTDTQYF.

This clone was detected only a few times. The chain is built from TRBV7-9 and TRBJ1-4; 9 bases fit TRBD1. The CDR3 spans 19 residues. V lost 4 bases and J lost 3; bases outside the gene matches: 15. The V gene's germline CDR1 is SEHNR and CDR2 FQNEAQ (reference sequence). Written as DNA, the CDR3 is TGTGCCAGCAGCTACCTGAATTACAGGGGGCTTTTGGCTAATGAAAAACTGTTTTTT. Protein product: CASSYLNYRGLLANEKLFF. Complete variable domain (other parts from reference TRBV7-9 and TRBJ1-4): DTGVSQNPRHKITKRGQNVTFRCDPISEHNRLYWYRQTLGQGPEFLTYFQNEAQLEKSRLLSDRFSAERPKGSFSTLEIQRTEQGDSAMYLCASSYLNYRGLLANEKLFFGSGTQLSVL.

This clone came up once. The chain uses TRBV9 and TRBJ1-2; D may be TRBD1 (6 bases). CDR1 SGDLS and CDR2 YYNGEE come from the germline V gene. The CDR3 spans 15 residues. V dropped 0 bases and J dropped 5 bases, with 14 bases sitting between them. The CDR3 nucleotides are TGTGCCAGCAGCGTAGAGGGGGGAGGGAGGTATGGCTACACCTTC. Its translation is CASSVEGGGRYGYTF. The variable domain in full, with the rest retrieved from reference TRBV9 and TRBJ1-2, is DSGVTQTPKHLITATGQRVTLRCSPRSGDLSVYWYQQSLDQGLQFLIQYYNGEERAKGNILERFSAQQFPDLHSELNLSSLELGDSALYFCASSVEGGGRYGYTFGSGTRLTVV.

The V and J genes are TRBV20-1 and TRBJ2-7, with 10 nucleotides matching TRBD1. In germline, CDR1 is DFQATT, CDR2 SNEGSKA (reference sequence). CDR3 length equals 14 residues. With 5 bases clipped from V and 5 bases from J, the junction kept 9 bases outside the gene matches. The CDR3 DNA is TGCAGTGCTCGTGATCCGGGGACAGGGGACGAGCAGTACTTC. This sequence encodes CSARDPGTGDEQYF.

This clone occurred once. The chain uses TRBV12-3 or TRBV12-4 and TRBJ2-1; no reliable D call. Trimming cost V 2 bases and J 6 bases, with 8 bases left between them. The CDR3 spans 13 residues. DNA for the CDR3: TGTGCCAGCAGTTTATGGTGGGCCAATGAGCAGTTCTTC. As protein: CASSLWWANEQFF.

The chain employs TRBV9 and TRBJ2-7; 7 nucleotides agree with TRBD2. Losses at the gene ends were 2 bases for V and 6 bases for J; bases not matched to a gene: 11. Per the germline V gene, CDR1 is SGDLS and CDR2 is YYNGEE. This CDR3 spans 15 amino acids. DNA for the CDR3: TGTGCCAGCAGCGTGGGTCGAGCCACGGGGGGCGAGCAGTACTTC. It encodes CASSVGRATGGEQYF.

The chain combines TRBV30 with TRBJ1-2; tentatively, D is TRBD1 (6 bases). CDR1 and CDR2 (germline): GTSNPN, SVGIG (reference sequence). The CDR3 is 13 residues long. Trimming took off 3 bases at V and 4 bases at J, with 12 bases between the two ends. The CDR3 DNA reads as TGTGCCTGGAGCCAAGGACAGATCTATGGCTACACCTTC. Protein sequence: CAWSQGQIYGYTF.

V gene TRBV5-8 combines with J gene TRBJ1-6, with D hard to call. The CDR3 is 16 residues long. Germline V CDR1 and CDR2: SGHTS, YDEGEE. V lost 3 bases and J lost 0, with 10 bases in between. The CDR3 bases are TGTGCCAGCAGCTCATCTGACTCCTCCTATAATTCACCCCTCCACTTT. Translated, it gives CASSSSDSSYNSPLHF.

This clone was seen a few times. The chain combines TRBV19 with TRBJ1-2, with 12 bases fitting TRBD1. Germline V gene sequence: CDR1 LNHDA, CDR2 SQIVND (reference sequence). The CDR3 spans 19 residues. V gave up 6 bases and J gave up 4 bases; unmatched junction bases: 18. CDR3 coding DNA: TGTGCCAGTAGAAAACTCACCCTAGGAGGGACAGGGGGCCGCTATGGCTACACCTTC. This translates into CASRKLTLGGTGGRYGYTF. The variable domain in full, completed from reference TRBV19 and TRBJ1-2, reads DGGITQSPKYLFRKEGQNVTLSCEQNLNHDAMYWYRQDPGQGLRLIYYSQIVNDFQKGDIAEGYSVSREKKESFPLTVTSAQKNPTAFYLCASRKLTLGGTGGRYGYTFGSGTRLTVV.

The chain recombines TRBV6-2 or TRBV6-3 with TRBJ2-2; 14 bases match TRBD2. From germline, CDR1 is MNHEY and CDR2 SVGEGT. V trimming: 2 bases; J trimming: 4 bases; junction bases outside the gene matches: 0. The CDR3 is made up of 16 amino acids. Here the CDR3 reads CASSYGLAGGTGELFF. The CDR3 nucleotides read TGTGCCAGCAGTTACGGACTAGCGGGGGGCACCGGGGAGCTGTTTTTT.

The V call is TRBV24-1, the J call TRBJ2-2, with 8 bases fitting TRBD1. Germline CDR1 and CDR2: KGHDR and SFDVKD. There are 16 residues in the CDR3. V was pared by 3 bases and J by 5 bases, with 7 bases of the junction left unmatched. CDR3: CATSDPRQGKTGELFF. The CDR3 nucleotides are TGTGCCACCAGTGATCCGAGACAGGGGAAAACCGGGGAGCTGTTTTTT.

J is TRBJ2-7 and V is TRBV28; D unresolved. Trimming took 0 bases from V and 3 from J, leaving 6 bases between them. From germline, CDR1 is MDHEN and CDR2 SYDVKM. There are 13 residues in the CDR3. The CDR3 loop reads CASSLWVSYEQYF. In nucleotides, the CDR3 is TGTGCCAGCAGTTTATGGGTGAGCTACGAGCAGTACTTC.

The J gene is TRBJ2-3, the V gene TRBV4-2; 8 bases are shared with TRBD2. V lost 0 bases, J lost 4 bases, and 6 bases stayed unmatched. Germline CDR1 and CDR2: LGHNA and YNFKEQ. The CDR3 covers 16 residues. CDR3 loop: CASSQDAGRGADTQYF. Written as DNA, the CDR3 is TGTGCCAGCAGCCAAGATGCGGGGCGGGGGGCAGATACGCAGTATTTT.